This T cell receptor (beta chain) was sequenced in a study of T cell responses to AZD1222 COVID-19 vaccine. Study conclusions and caveats: Baseline antibody screening turned up just a handful of seropositive AZD1222 recipients. All repertoire sampling was performed exclusively after the peak T cell response. As reported, nearly half of all spike-specific TCRs target variant regions that are unmutated.

Sequenced by immunoSEQ multiplex PCR; TCRdb stores in-frame clones only, minus some. The data contain about 42,000 clones, around 89% of them singletons. Pooling covered second doses at about 4 or about 12 weeks. There are 15 residues in the CDR3. The junction had 7 bases not matched to a gene; V was cut back by 5 bases and J by 7 bases. In germline, CDR1 is SGHTA, CDR2 FQGNSA. Comment on this clone: Antigen unknown.

The input for sequencing was peripheral blood, taken 28 days after the second AZD1222 dose. This TCR was sampled from an adult who received the AZD1222 COVID-19 vaccine. The chain carries TRBV7-2 and TRBJ1-6; 8 bases agree with TRBD1. CDR3 protein: CASSLSRDRNSPLHF. CDR3 bases: TGTGCCAGCAGCCTCTCGCGGGACAGGAATTCACCCCTCCACTTT.